The sequence of this T cell receptor beta chain was determined in a study of T cell changes during pregnancy in multiple sclerosis. Data came from immunoSEQ multiplex PCR; TCRdb stores just in-frame clones and leaves some out. The sample shows 30,000 to 40,000 clones, roughly nine tenths of them seen only once. Germline V gives CDR1 SGHRS, CDR2 YFSETQ. Unmatched junction bases numbered 4, after V lost 0 bases and J lost 4 bases. The CDR3 spans 15 residues. The sample here was peripheral blood, taken in the third trimester of pregnancy. The genes are TRBV5-1 and TRBJ1-1; the match to TRBD1 covers 9 bases. This clonotype originated in a female donor in good health, enrolled as a control in a pregnancy study. This chain's CDR3 is CASSLGDRGSTEAFF. CDR3 DNA: TGCGCCAGCAGCTTGGGAGACAGGGGGTCCACTGAAGCTTTCTTT.